The 25 T cell receptor beta chains reported below all come from one sample, sequenced in a study of shared clonotypes between healthy human individuals. Generated by immunoSEQ multiplex PCR, the TCRdb table keeps only in-frame clones and is missing some. This sample has under 750,000 clones, with 55% to 75% found just once. Source material: memory CD4+ T cells sorted from blood. Specified subset: CD45RA-negative fraction. The receptors were sampled from a woman between 25 and 40 years old in good health.

The rearrangement uses TRBV18 and TRBJ1-3; D is uncertain. V lost 3 bases and J lost 1, with 13 bases in between. This CDR3 is 16 amino acids long. Per the germline V gene, CDR1 is KGHSH and CDR2 is LQKENI. The CDR3 region has the DNA TGTGCCAGCTCACCTAGGATAAGCACGTCTGGAAACACCATATATTTT. Its translation is CASSPRISTSGNTIYF.

With respect to this clone: A much bigger clone sits one base away, suggesting this may be a read error. The chain recombines TRBV7-3 with TRBJ2-1, with TRBD2 identical over 10 bases. V gave up 5 bases and J gave up 4 bases; unmatched junction bases: 2. Per germline, CDR1 SGHTA and CDR2 FQGTGA. CDR3 length: 14 residues. The CDR3 coding sequence is TGTGCCAGCAGCCTAGCGGGAGTGTACAATGAGCAGTTCTTC. It translates to CASSLAGVYNEQFF.

The rearrangement joins TRBV28 to TRBJ1-4, with 9 nucleotides matching TRBD1. Germline lookup yields CDR1 MDHEN and CDR2 SYDVKM. The V gene end was trimmed by 7 bases and the J gene end by 8 bases; junction bases not matched to a gene: 11. CDR3 size: 15 residues. The CDR3 here is CASTPTGGAQEKLFF. DNA of the CDR3: TGTGCCAGCACCCCAACAGGGGGCGCCCAGGAAAAACTGTTTTTT. The variable domain in full, completed from reference TRBV28 and TRBJ1-4, reads DVKVTQSSRYLVKRTGEKVFLECVQDMDHENMFWYRQDPGLGLRLIYFSYDVKMKEKGDIPEGYSVSREKKERFSLILESASTNQTSMYLCASTPTGGAQEKLFFGSGTQLSVL.

This clone was observed a few times. The chain carries TRBV25-1 and TRBJ2-5, with 8 bases identical to TRBD2. The CDR3 contains 16 residues. CDR1 and CDR2 (germline): MGHDK, SYGVNS. The V segment lost 5 bases and the J segment 2 bases; nucleotides outside the gene matches: 10. CDR3 amino acids: CASSSPPPGGQETQYF. In DNA form, the CDR3 reads TGTGCCAGCAGTTCTCCCCCCCCGGGAGGGCAAGAGACCCAGTACTTC.

The rearrangement links TRBV25-1 to TRBJ1-4, with 9 bases identical to TRBD1. The germline V gene has CDR1 MGHDK and CDR2 SYGVNS. The CDR3 loop spans 17 amino acids. With 5 bases clipped from V and 6 bases from J, the junction kept 13 bases outside the gene matches. In nucleotides, the CDR3 is TGTGCCAGCAGTAAACTTCCACAGGGGGCACGGGATGAAAAACTGTTTTTT. Translation: CASSKLPQGARDEKLFF.

This clone occurred once. This chain joins TRBV28 and TRBJ1-2, with D perhaps matching TRBD1 (5 bases). V gave up 6 bases and J gave up 0 bases, with 17 bases separating them. This CDR3 is 16 amino acids long. The germline CDR1 and CDR2 sequences are MDHEN and SYDVKM. CDR3 DNA: TGTGCCAGCAGCAAACCGGGGACGACATCTAACTATGGCTACACCTTC. Translated, it gives CASSKPGTTSNYGYTF.

V usage is TRBV5-6 and J usage is TRBJ2-7; 9 bases match TRBD1. CDR3 length equals 16 residues. In germline, CDR1 is SGHDT, CDR2 YYEEEE. V trimming: 6 bases; J trimming: 2 bases; junction bases outside the gene matches: 12. CDR3: CASTESGGQGPYEQYF. The CDR3 DNA follows: TGTGCCAGCACGGAATCCGGGGGACAGGGCCCCTACGAGCAGTACTTC.

The chain couples TRBV5-1 to TRBJ1-1, with D perhaps matching TRBD1 (5 bases). The CDR3 is 12 residues long. Trimming stripped 2 bases from V and 3 bases from J, with 5 bases between. CDR1 and CDR2 from the germline V gene are SGHRS and YFSETQ. CDR3 coding DNA: TGCGCCAGCAGCTTCAGGGACACTGAAGCTTTCTTT. Translation gives CASSFRDTEAFF.

This chain uses TRBV7-6 with TRBJ2-5; no definite D call. CDR1 and CDR2 from the germline V gene are SGHVS and FNYEAQ. V was pared by 1 base and J by 3 bases, with 3 bases between. The CDR3 is 12 amino acids. The CDR3 here is CASSLVEETQYF. In nucleotides, the CDR3 is TGTGCCAGCAGCTTAGTAGAAGAGACCCAGTACTTC.

DNA for the CDR3: TGTGCCACCAGGGGCCACCCACCCGAAAAACTGTTTTTT. It codes for CATRGHPPEKLFF. This rearrangement joins TRBV2 to TRBJ1-4; tentatively, D is TRBD1 (6 bases). Germline CDR1 is SNHLY and CDR2 is FYNNEI. The CDR3 is 13 amino acids. V was shortened by 10 bases and J by 8 bases, with 17 bases between the two germline ends.

V gene TRBV9 combines with J gene TRBJ2-3; 7 nucleotides agree with TRBD2. Germline CDR1 reads SGDLS; CDR2 reads YYNGEE. Trimming at V came to 1 base and at J to 4 bases, leaving 12 bases not matched to a gene. CDR3 size: 17 residues. The CDR3 loop reads CASSVRGGENRADTQYF. As DNA, the CDR3 is TGTGCCAGCAGCGTAAGGGGAGGGGAAAATAGGGCAGATACGCAGTATTTT.

The V call is TRBV7-9, the J call TRBJ1-1; no reliable D call. The CDR3 consists of 12 residues. Trimming took off 2 bases at V and 4 bases at J, with 5 bases between the two ends. Germline V gives CDR1 SEHNR, CDR2 FQNEAQ (reference sequence). Here the CDR3 DNA reads TGTGCCAGCAGCTTACGGAGCACTGAAGCTTTCTTT. Amino acids: CASSLRSTEAFF.

The gene calls are TRBV5-8 and TRBJ2-1; D is ambiguous. The V end was cut by 0 bases, the J end by 6 bases, with 10 bases between. Per germline, CDR1 SGHTS and CDR2 YDEGEE. The CDR3 has 14 amino acids. The chain's CDR3 is CASSLDIAGNEQFF. Here the CDR3 DNA reads TGTGCCAGCAGCTTGGACATAGCCGGCAATGAGCAGTTCTTC.

J is TRBJ1-3 and V is TRBV7-9, with no clear D. CDR1 and CDR2 (germline): SEHNR, FQNEAQ (reference sequence). This CDR3 comprises 16 residues. V was clipped by 5 bases and J by 0 bases, with 14 bases between them. CDR3 DNA sequence: TGTGCCAGCAGCCCAACCGGACGGATCTCTGGAAACACCATATATTTT. This encodes CASSPTGRISGNTIYF. Variable domain in full (rest from reference TRBV7-9 and TRBJ1-3): DTGVSQNPRHKITKRGQNVTFRCDPISEHNRLYWYRQTLGQGPEFLTYFQNEAQLEKSRLLSDRFSAERPKGSFSTLEIQRTEQGDSAMYLCASSPTGRISGNTIYFGEGSWLTVV.

This chain links TRBV11-2 with TRBJ2-2; TRBD2 matches 11 bases. The CDR3 contains 16 residues. The V segment lost 3 bases and the J segment 1 base; nucleotides outside the gene matches: 1. CDR1 and CDR2 from the germline V gene are SGHAT and FQNNGV. The CDR3 sequence is CASSFGTSGNTGELFF. CDR3 nucleotide sequence: TGTGCCAGCAGCTTTGGGACTAGCGGGAACACCGGGGAGCTGTTTTTT.

In this sample, this clone turned up a few times. V and J are TRBV12-1 and TRBJ1-5; no DNA check was done on the table's D call, TRBD1. TRBV12-1 is a pseudogene segment. The CDR3 is made up of 15 amino acids. CDR3 DNA: TGTGCCAGCAGCGTTGGGGACATTGGCAATCAGCCCCAGCATTTT. It codes for CASSVGDIGNQPQHF.

V gene TRBV27 combines with J gene TRBJ1-4, with TRBD1 identical over 8 bases. The germline V gene encodes CDR1 MNHEY and CDR2 SMNVEV (reference sequence). The CDR3 totals 15 residues. V was pared by 5 bases and J by 3 bases, with 5 bases of the junction left unmatched. CDR3 nucleotide sequence: TGTGCCAGCAGTCCAGACAGGGGTTCTAATGAAAAACTGTTTTTT. It codes for CASSPDRGSNEKLFF.

This chain uses TRBV18 with TRBJ2-5; D call uncertain. Germline-derived CDR1 and CDR2 are KGHSH and LQKENI. The V end lost 2 bases, the J end lost 1 base, and 5 bases lay between the germline ends. There are 13 residues in the CDR3. The CDR3 is CASSPALQETQYF. In nucleotides, the CDR3 is TGTGCCAGCTCACCAGCCCTCCAAGAGACCCAGTACTTC.

This clone was counted a few times. The J gene is TRBJ1-2, the V gene TRBV6-6; 10 bases agree with TRBD1. With 6 bases clipped from V and 2 bases from J, the junction kept 6 bases outside the gene matches. The germline V gene encodes CDR1 MNHNY and CDR2 SVGAGI (reference sequence). The length of the CDR3 is 15 residues. The CDR3 DNA reads TGTGCCAGCAGAACCCGGACAGGGGGAAACTATGGCTACACCTTC. Amino acid sequence: CASRTRTGGNYGYTF.

J is TRBJ2-7 and V is TRBV6-6; 10 bases are shared with TRBD2. V was clipped by 6 bases and J by 5 bases; unmatched bases: 7. Germline values: CDR1 MNHNY, CDR2 SVGAGI (reference sequence). This CDR3 is built from 14 residues. The CDR3 DNA sequence: TGTGCCAGCAGCCTAGCGGGAGATCGGAACGAGCAGTACTTC. It is translated as CASSLAGDRNEQYF.

The chain uses TRBV7-6 and TRBJ1-1; 7 bases fit TRBD1. The CDR3 loop spans 15 amino acids. Germline V gene lookup returns CDR1 SGHVS and CDR2 FNYEAQ. V lost 5 bases to trimming and J lost 1 base; unmatched junction nucleotides: 7. CDR3 loop: CASSHYRGPNTEAFF. As DNA, the CDR3 is TGTGCCAGCAGCCACTACAGGGGACCGAACACTGAAGCTTTCTTT.

This clone was detected once. The chain employs TRBV11-1 and TRBJ1-5; D call uncertain. Germline CDR1 SGHAT, CDR2 FQDESV (reference sequence). Trimming cost V 5 bases and J 4 bases, with 9 bases left between them. CDR3 length equals 13 residues. The CDR3 DNA reads as TGTGCCAGCAGCCCGGTCGAGAATCAGCCCCAGCATTTT. Amino acids: CASSPVENQPQHF.

The V gene is TRBV25-1, the J gene TRBJ2-5, with 7 bases identical to TRBD1. CDR3 length equals 12 residues. CDR1 and CDR2 from the germline V gene are MGHDK and SYGVNS. J was trimmed by 5 bases and V by 11 bases; bases with no gene match: 8. CDR3 DNA: TGTGCCGCACAGGGGTCCGCGGAGACCCAGTACTTC. Translated, it gives CAAQGSAETQYF.

The CDR3 coding sequence is TGTGCCAGCAGCTTAGCGGTTAGAGAGACCCAGTACTTC. Translated: CASSLAVRETQYF. This chain links TRBV7-2 with TRBJ2-5; D is unresolved. The V and J ends lost 0 bases and 4 bases respectively, with 6 bases between them. Germline CDR1 reads SGHTA; CDR2 reads FQGNSA. The CDR3 contains 13 residues.

V gene TRBV28 combines with J gene TRBJ1-1; D is possibly TRBD1 (6 bases). CDR1 and CDR2 from the germline V gene are MDHEN and SYDVKM. CDR3 length equals 13 residues. Trimming cost V 5 bases and J 8 bases, with 15 bases left between them. CDR3 DNA: TGTGCCAGCAGTCGGAGTGTTCAGGGGGAAGCTTTCTTT. Protein: CASSRSVQGEAFF.